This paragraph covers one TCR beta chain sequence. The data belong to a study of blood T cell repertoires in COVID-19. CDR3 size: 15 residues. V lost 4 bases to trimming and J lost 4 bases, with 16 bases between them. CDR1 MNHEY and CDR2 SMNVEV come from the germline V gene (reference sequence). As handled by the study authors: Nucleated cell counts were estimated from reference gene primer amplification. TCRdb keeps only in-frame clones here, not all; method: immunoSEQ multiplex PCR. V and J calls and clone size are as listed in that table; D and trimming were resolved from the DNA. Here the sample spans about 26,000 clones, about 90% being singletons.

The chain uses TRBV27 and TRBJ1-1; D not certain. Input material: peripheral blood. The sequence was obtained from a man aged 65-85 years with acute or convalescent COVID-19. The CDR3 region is CASSSRSVSSTEAFF. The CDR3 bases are TGTGCCAGCAGTTCCCGGTCTGTTAGCAGCACTGAAGCTTTCTTT.